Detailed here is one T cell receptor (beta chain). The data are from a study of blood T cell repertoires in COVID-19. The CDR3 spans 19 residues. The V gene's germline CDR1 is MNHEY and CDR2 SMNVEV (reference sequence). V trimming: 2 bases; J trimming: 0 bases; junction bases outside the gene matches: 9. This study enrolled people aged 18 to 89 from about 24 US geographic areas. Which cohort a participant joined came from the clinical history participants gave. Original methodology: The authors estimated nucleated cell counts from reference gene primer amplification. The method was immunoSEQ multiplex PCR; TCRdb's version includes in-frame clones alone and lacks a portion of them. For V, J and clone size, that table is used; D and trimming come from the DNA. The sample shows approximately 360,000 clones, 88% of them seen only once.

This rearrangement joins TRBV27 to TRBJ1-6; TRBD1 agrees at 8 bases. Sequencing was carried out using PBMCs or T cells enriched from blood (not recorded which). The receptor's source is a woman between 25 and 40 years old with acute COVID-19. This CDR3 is CASSLKGQATSSYNSPLHF. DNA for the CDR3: TGTGCCAGCAGTTTAAAGGGACAGGCCACCAGCTCCTATAATTCACCCCTCCACTTT.